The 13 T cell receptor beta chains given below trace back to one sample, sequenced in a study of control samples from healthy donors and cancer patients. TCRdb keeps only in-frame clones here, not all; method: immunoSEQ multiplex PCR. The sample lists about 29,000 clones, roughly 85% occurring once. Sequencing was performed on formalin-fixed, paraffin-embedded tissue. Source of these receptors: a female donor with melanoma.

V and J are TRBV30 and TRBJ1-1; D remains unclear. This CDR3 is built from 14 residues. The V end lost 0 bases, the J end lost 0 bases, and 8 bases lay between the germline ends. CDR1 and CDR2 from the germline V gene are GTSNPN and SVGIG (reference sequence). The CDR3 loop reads CAWSVPGLNTEAFF. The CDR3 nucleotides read TGTGCCTGGAGTGTACCCGGGCTGAACACTGAAGCTTTCTTT.

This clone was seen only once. CDR3 DNA: TGTGCCAGCAGCTTAGATTCGAACAGGGGTCCCTATGGCTACACCTTC. It encodes CASSLDSNRGPYGYTF. The chain uses TRBV7-2 and TRBJ1-2; 7 bases fit TRBD1. V lost 1 base and J lost 4; bases outside the gene matches: 9. Germline V CDR1 and CDR2: SGHTA, FQGNSA. The CDR3 has 16 residues.

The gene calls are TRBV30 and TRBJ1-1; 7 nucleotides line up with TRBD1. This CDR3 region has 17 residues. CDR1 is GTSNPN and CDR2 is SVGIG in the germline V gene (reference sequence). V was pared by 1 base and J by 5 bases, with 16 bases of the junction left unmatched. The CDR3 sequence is CAWSGYRGVGHETEAFF. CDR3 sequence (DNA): TGTGCCTGGAGTGGATACAGGGGAGTGGGTCATGAGACTGAAGCTTTCTTT.

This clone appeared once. The CDR3 nucleotides are TGTGCCAGCTCATCCTTGACAGGGCCCATCGAAGAGCAGTACTTC. Translated: CASSSLTGPIEEQYF. The genes are TRBV18 and TRBJ2-7; 7 nucleotides match TRBD1. Germline lookup yields CDR1 KGHSH and CDR2 LQKENI. The J segment lost 7 bases and the V segment lost 5 bases, leaving 14 bases of the junction unmatched. The CDR3 has 15 residues. Together with reference TRBV18 and TRBJ2-7, the CDR3 gives the full variable domain: NAGVMQNPRHLVRRRGQEARLRCSPMKGHSHVYWYRQLPEEGLKFMVYLQKENIIDESGMPKERFSAEFPKEGPSILRIQQVVRGDSAAYFCASSSLTGPIEEQYFGPGTRLTVT.

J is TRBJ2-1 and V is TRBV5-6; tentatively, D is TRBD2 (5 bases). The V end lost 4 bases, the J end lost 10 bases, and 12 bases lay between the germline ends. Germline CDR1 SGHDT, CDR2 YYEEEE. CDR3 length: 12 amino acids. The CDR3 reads CASSLGLREQFF. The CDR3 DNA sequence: TGTGCCAGCAGCCTAGGACTGAGGGAGCAGTTCTTC.

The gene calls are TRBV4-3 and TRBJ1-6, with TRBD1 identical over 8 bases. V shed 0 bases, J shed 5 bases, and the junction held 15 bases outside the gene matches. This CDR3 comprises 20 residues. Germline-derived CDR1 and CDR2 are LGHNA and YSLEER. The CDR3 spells CASSQDFFPDRVPHNSPLHF. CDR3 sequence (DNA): TGCGCCAGCAGCCAAGACTTTTTCCCGGACAGGGTCCCCCATAATTCACCCCTCCACTTT.

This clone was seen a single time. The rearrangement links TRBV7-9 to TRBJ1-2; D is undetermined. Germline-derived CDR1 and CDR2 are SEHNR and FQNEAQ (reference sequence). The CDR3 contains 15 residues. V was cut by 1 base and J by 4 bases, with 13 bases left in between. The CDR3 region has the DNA TGTGCCAGCAGCTTAGGGTCAGGAAGAACCTATGGCTACACCTTC. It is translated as CASSLGSGRTYGYTF.

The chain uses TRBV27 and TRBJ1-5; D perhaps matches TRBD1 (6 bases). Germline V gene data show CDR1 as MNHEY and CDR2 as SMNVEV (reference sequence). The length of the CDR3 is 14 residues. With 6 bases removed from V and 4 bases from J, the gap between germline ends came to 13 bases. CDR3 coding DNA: TGTGCCAGCAGCTCCGGGACACTTAATCAGCCCCAGCATTTT. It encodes CASSSGTLNQPQHF.

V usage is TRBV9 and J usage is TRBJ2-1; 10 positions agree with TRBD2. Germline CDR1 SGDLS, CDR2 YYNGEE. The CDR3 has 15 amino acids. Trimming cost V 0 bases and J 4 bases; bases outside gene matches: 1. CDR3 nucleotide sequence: TGTGCCAGCAGCGTAGGACTAGCGGGTTACAATGAGCAGTTCTTC. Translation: CASSVGLAGYNEQFF.

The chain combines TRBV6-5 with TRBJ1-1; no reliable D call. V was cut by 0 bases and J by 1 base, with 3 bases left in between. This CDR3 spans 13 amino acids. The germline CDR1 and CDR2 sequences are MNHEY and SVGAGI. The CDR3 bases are TGTGCCAGCAGTTACTCAGCGAACACTGAAGCTTTCTTT. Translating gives CASSYSANTEAFF.

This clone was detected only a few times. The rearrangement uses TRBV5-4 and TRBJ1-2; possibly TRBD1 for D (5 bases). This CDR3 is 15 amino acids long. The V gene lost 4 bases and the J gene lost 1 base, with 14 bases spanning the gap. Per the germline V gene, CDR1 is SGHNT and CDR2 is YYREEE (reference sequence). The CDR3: CASSPRDGFNYGYTF. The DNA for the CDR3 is TGTGCCAGCAGCCCTAGGGACGGATTTAACTATGGCTACACCTTC.

The CDR3 spells CASSQPHDAQPQHF. In DNA, the CDR3 is TGCGCCAGCAGCCAGCCCCACGACGCACAGCCCCAGCATTTT. V usage is TRBV4-1 and J usage is TRBJ1-5; no reliable D call. Trimming left V 3 bases short and J 7 bases short, with 13 bases between. The CDR3 covers 14 residues. In germline, CDR1 is MGHRA, CDR2 YSYEKL.

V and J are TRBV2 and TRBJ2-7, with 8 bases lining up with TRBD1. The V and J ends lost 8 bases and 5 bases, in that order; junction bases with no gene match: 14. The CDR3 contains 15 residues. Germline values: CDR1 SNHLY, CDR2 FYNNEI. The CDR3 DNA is TGTGCCAGCGGGCTCTGGACAGGGCAGGTGGACGAGCAGTACTTC. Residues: CASGLWTGQVDEQYF.